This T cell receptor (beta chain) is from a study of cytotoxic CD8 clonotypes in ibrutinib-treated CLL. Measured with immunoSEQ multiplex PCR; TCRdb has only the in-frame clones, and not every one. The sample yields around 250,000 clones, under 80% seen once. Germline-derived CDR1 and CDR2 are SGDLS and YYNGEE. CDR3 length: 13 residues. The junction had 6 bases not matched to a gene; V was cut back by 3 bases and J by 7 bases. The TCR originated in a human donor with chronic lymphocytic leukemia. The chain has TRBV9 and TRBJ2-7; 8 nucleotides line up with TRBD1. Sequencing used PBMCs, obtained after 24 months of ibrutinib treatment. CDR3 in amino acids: CASSAGTGAEQYF. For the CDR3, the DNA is TGTGCCAGCAGCGCGGGGACAGGAGCTGAGCAGTACTTC.